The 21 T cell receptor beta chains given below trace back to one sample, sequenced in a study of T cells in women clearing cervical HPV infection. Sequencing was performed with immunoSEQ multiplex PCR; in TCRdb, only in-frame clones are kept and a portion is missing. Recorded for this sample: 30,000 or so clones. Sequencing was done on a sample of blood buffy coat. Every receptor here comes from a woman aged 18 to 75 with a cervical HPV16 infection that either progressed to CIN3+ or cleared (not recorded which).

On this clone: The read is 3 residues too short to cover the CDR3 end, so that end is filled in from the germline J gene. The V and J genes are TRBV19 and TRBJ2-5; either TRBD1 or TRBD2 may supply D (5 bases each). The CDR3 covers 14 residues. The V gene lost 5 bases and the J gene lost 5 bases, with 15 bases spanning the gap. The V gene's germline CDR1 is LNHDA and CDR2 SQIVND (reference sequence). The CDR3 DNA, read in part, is TGTGCCAGTAGTCGGGAAGGGGCAGGGGAGACC. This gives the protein CASSREGAGET. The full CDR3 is CASSREGAGETQYF.

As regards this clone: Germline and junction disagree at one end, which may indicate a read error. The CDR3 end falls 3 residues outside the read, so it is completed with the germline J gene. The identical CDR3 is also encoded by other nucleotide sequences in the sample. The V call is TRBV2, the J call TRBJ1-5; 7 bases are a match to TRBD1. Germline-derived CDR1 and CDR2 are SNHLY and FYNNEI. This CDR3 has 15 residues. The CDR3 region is CASNRGGNSNQPQHF. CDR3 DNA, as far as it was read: TGTGCTAGCAACAGGGGAGGGAATAGCAATCAGCCC.

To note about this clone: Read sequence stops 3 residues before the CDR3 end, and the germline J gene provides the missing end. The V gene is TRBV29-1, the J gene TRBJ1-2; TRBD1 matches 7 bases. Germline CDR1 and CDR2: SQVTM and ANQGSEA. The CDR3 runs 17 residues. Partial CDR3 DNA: TGCAGCGCACGACAGGGCGCTATCGGGCGGAAACCCTACGAC. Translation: CSARQGAIGRKPYD. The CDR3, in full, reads CSARQGAIGRKPYDYTF.

Partial CDR3 DNA: TGTGCCAGCAGTGGGGTAGCGGGAACCGGGACC. Protein sequence: CASSGVAGTGT. The complete CDR3 reads CASSGVAGTGTQYF. The chain couples TRBV6-1 to TRBJ2-5, with 8 positions matching TRBD2. The read ends 3 residues early relative to the CDR3; the germline J gene fills the gap. Trimming cost V 4 bases and J 7 bases; bases outside gene matches: 8. The CDR3 extends over 14 amino acids. CDR1 and CDR2 (germline): MNHNS, SASEGT.

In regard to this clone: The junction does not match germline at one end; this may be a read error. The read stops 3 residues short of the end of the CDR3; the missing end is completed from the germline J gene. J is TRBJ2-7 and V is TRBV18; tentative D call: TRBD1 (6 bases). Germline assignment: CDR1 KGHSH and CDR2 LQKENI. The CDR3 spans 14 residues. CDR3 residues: CSSSPGTYGDEQYF. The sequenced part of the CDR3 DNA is TGTTCCAGCTCACCAGGGACATATGGGGACGAG.

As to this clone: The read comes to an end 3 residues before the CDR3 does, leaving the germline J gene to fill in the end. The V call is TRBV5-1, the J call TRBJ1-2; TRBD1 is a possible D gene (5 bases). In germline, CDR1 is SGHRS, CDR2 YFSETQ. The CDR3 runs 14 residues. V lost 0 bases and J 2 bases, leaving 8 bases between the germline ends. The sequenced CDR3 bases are TGCGCCAGCAGCTTGGGACAGCCAAACTATGGC. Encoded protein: CASSLGQPNYG. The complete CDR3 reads CASSLGQPNYGYTF.

CDR3 sequence reads: CASRTQGAGDTQYF. The CDR3 bases that were read are TGCGCCAGCAGGACACAGGGGGCAGGGGATACG. This sequence joins TRBV5-1 and TRBJ2-3; 9 bases match TRBD1. The read halts 3 residues ahead of the CDR3 end, with the missing end drawn from the germline J gene. Per germline, CDR1 SGHRS and CDR2 YFSETQ. This CDR3 spans 14 amino acids. With V trimmed by 5 bases and J by 6 bases, 7 bases remained unmatched.

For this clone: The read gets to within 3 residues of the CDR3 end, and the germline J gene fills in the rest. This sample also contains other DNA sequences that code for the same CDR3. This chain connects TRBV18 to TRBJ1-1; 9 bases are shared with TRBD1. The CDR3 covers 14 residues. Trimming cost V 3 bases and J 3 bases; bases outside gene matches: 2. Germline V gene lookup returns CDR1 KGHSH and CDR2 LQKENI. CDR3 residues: CASSPRDRDTEAFF. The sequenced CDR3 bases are TGTGCCAGCTCACCCCGGGACAGGGACACTGAA. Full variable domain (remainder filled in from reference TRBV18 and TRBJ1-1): NAGVMQNPRHLVRRRGQEARLRCSPMKGHSHVYWYRQLPEEGLKFMVYLQKENIIDESGMPKERFSAEFPKEGPSILRIQQVVRGDSAAYFCASSPRDRDTEAFFGQGTRLTVV.

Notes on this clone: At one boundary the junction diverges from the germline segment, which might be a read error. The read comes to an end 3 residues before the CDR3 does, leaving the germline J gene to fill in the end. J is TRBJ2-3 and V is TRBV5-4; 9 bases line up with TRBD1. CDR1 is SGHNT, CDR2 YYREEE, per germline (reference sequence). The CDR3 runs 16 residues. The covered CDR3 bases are TGTTCCAGCAGCTTGCTCCCCACAGGGGGCGCAGATACG. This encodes CSSSLLPTGGADT. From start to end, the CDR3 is CSSSLLPTGGADTQYF.

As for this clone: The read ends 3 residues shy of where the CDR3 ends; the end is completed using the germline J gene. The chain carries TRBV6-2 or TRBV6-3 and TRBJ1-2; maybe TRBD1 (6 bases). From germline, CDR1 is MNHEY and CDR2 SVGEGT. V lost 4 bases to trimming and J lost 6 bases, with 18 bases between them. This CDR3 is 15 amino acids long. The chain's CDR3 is CASSSRQVLKDGYTF. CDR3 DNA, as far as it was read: TGTGCCAGCAGTTCAAGACAGGTTTTGAAAGATGGC.

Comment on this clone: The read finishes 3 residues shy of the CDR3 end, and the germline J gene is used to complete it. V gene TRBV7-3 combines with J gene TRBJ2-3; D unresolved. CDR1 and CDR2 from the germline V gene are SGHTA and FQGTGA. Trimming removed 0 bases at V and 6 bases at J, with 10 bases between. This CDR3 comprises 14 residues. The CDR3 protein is CASSLTPGVDTQYF. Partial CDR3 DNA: TGTGCCAGCAGCTTAACACCAGGCGTCGATACG.

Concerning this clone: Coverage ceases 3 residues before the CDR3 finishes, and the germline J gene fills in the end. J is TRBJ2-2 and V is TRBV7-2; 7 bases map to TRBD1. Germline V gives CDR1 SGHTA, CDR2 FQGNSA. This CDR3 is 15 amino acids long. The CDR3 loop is CASSPRTGYNSPLFF. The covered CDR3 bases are TGTGCCAGCAGCCCCCGGACAGGCTATAATTCACCG.

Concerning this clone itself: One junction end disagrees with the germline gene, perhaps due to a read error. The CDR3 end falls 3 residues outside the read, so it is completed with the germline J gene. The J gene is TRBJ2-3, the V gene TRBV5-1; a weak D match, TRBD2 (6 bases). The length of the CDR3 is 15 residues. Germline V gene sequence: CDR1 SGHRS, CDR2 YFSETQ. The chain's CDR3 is CTSSLRGASTDTQYF. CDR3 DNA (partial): TGCACCAGCAGCTTACGCGGGGCAAGCACAGATACG.

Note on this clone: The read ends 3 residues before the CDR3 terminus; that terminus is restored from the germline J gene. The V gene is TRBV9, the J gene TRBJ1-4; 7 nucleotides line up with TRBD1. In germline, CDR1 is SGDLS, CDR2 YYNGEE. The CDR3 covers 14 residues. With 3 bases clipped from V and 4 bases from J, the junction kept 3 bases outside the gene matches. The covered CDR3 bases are TGTGCCAGCAGCGAGGGACAGCGTAATGAAAAA. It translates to CASSEGQRNEK. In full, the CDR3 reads CASSEGQRNEKLFF.

CDR3 bases read: TGTGCCAGCAGCTTATCGGGACTAGTATACGAG. Protein product: CASSLSGLVYE. The CDR3 reads in full as CASSLSGLVYEQYF. The chain recombines TRBV7-9 with TRBJ2-7; the match to TRBD2 covers 8 bases. The CDR3 end falls 3 residues outside the read, so it is completed with the germline J gene. Per the germline V gene, CDR1 is SEHNR and CDR2 is FQNEAQ (reference sequence). V shed 2 bases, J shed 4 bases, and the junction held 4 bases outside the gene matches. This CDR3 spans 14 amino acids.

CDR3 in amino acids: CASSPGTGVNEAFF. The covered CDR3 bases are TGTGCCAGCAGCCCCGGGACAGGGGTTAATGAG. The chain joins TRBV7-3 to TRBJ1-1; TRBD1 matches at 10 bases. The read terminates 3 residues ahead of where the CDR3 ends, so the germline J gene completes it. CDR1 is SGHTA and CDR2 is FQGTGA in the germline V gene. The CDR3 is made up of 14 amino acids.

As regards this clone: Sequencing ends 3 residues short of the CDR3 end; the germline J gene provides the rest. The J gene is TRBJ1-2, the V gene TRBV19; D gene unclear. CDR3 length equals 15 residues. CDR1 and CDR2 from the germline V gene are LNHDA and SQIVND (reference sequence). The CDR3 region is CASSPERGGSNDYTF. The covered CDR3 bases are TGTGCCAGTAGTCCCGAACGAGGCGGGAGTAACGAC.

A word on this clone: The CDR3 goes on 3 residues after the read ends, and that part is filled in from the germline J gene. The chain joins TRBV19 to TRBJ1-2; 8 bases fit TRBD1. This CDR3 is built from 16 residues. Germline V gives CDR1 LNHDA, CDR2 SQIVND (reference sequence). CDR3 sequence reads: CASSIDPGTGFYDYTF. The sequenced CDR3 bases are TGTGCCAGTAGTATAGATCCCGGGACAGGTTTCTACGAC.

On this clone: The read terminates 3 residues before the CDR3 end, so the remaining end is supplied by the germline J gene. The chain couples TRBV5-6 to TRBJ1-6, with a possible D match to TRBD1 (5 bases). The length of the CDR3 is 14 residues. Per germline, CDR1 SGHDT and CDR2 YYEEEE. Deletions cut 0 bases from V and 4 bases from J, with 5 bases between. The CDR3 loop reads CASSLAGYNSPLHF. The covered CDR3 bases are TGTGCCAGCAGCTTGGCAGGGTATAATTCACCC.

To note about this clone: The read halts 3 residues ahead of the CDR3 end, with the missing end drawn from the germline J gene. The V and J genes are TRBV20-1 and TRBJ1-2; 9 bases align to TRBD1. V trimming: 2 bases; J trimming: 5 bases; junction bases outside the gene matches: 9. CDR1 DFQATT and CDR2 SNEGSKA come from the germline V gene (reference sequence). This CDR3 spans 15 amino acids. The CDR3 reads CSARKQGAETYGYTF. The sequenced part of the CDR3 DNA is TGCAGTGCTAGAAAACAGGGGGCTGAGACGTATGGC.

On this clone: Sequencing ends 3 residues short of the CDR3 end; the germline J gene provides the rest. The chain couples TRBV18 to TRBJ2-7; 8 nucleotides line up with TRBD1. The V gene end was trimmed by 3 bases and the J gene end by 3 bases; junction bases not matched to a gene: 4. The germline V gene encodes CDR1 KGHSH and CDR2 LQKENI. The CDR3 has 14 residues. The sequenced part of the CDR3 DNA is TGTGCCAGCTCACCCGGGACAGGTGTCTACGAG. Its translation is CASSPGTGVYE. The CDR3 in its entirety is CASSPGTGVYEQYF.